This T cell receptor (beta chain) was identified during a study of CD8+ T cells in alopecia areata. On the study more broadly: Administration of oral tofacitinib to treated patients was at 5 to 10 mg twice daily.

Researchers took lesional scalp punch biopsies and peripheral blood from people who were alopecia areata patients. Cell sorting on a FACSAria was used to separate CD4+ and CD8+ T cells from the PBMCs. This clone was picked up one time. What it binds is unknown. Study-level points and caveats: Lesional scalp displayed greater clonality than normal scalp, most notably in alopecia totalis/universalis.

Extracted from the samples, RNA was reverse transcribed into cDNA to serve as the sequencing template. The data were produced by immunoSEQ multiplex PCR, yet TCRdb's version contains in-frame clones alone and is incomplete. This sample carries over 120,000 clones, 58% of them seen once, and the ten largest clones take 5% to 7%. This sample comprised CD4+ T cells sorted from blood, obtained at week 0. This receptor was obtained from a human donor with alopecia areata.

The DNA of the CDR3 is TGTGCCTGGAGTCCGCAGGGGGCCTACAATCAGCCCCAGCATTTT. Protein: CAWSPQGAYNQPQHF. The chain couples TRBV30 to TRBJ1-5, with 8 bases identical to TRBD1. V was clipped by 2 bases and J by 3 bases; unmatched bases: 6. This CDR3 has 15 residues. In germline, CDR1 is GTSNPN, CDR2 SVGIG (reference sequence).